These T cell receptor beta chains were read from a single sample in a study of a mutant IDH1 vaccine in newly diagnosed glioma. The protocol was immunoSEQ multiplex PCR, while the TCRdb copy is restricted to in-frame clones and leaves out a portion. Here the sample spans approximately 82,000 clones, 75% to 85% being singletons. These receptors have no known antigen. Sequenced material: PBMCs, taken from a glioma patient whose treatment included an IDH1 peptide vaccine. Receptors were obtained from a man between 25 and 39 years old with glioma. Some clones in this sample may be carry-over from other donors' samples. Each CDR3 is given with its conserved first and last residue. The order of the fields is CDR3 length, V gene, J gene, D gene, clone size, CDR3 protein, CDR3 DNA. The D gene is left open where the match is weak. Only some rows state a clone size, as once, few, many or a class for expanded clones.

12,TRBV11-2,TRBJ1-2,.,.,CASSFENYGYTF,TGTGCCAGCAGCTTCGAGAACTATGGCTACACCTTC
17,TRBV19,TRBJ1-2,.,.,CASSSRDTLNPYYGYTF,TGTGCCAGTAGCTCCCGGGACACCCTTAATCCGTACTATGGCTACACCTTC
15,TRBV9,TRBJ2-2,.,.,CASSVGGSRTGELFF,TGTGCCAGCAGCGTAGGTGGGTCTCGGACCGGGGAGCTGTTTTTT
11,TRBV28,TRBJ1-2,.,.,CASGVVRGYTF,TGTGCCAGCGGCGTGGTTCGGGGCTACACCTTC
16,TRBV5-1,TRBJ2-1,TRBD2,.,CASSESGLASYNEQFF,TGCGCCAGCAGCGAGTCGGGACTAGCTTCCTACAATGAGCAGTTCTTC
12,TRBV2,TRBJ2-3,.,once,CASGPGWDTQYF,TGTGCCAGCGGCCCTGGATGGGATACGCAGTATTTT
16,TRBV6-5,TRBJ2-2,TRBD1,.,CASSYLQGAGVGELFF,TGTGCCAGCAGTTACCTACAGGGGGCTGGGGTCGGGGAGCTGTTTTTT
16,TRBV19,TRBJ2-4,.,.,CASSMENGGGVNIQYF,TGTGCCAGTAGTATGGAGAACGGGGGTGGTGTAAACATTCAGTACTTC
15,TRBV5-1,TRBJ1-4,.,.,CASSLEGRENEKLFF,TGCGCCAGCAGCTTGGAAGGCAGAGAGAATGAAAAACTGTTTTTT
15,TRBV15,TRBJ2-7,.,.,CATSRTLEGAREQYF,TGTGCCACCAGCAGGACTCTGGAGGGGGCTCGCGAGCAGTACTTC
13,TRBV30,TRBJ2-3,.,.,CASGTQRWDTQYF,TGTGCCTCCGGGACTCAACGATGGGATACGCAGTATTTT
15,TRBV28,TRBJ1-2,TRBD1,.,CASRTTGEANYGYTF,TGTGCCAGCAGAACAACAGGGGAAGCTAACTATGGCTACACCTTC
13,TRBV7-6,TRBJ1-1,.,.,CASSLTGHTEAFF,TGTGCCAGCAGCTTAACAGGTCACACTGAAGCTTTCTTT
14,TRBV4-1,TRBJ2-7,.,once,CASSQGRGSGEQYF,TGCGCCAGCAGCCAAGGGAGGGGCTCGGGCGAGCAGTACTTC
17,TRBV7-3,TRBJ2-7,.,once,CASSSPPGGGSFREQYF,TGTGCCAGCAGCTCTCCTCCGGGGGGCGGGAGCTTCCGCGAGCAGTACTTC
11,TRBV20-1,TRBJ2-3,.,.,CSANWKHTQYF,TGCAGTGCTAACTGGAAACATACGCAGTATTTT
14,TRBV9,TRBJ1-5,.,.,CASSVEVGDQPQHF,TGTGCCAGCAGCGTAGAAGTGGGGGATCAGCCCCAGCATTTT
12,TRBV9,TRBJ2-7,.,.,CASSVGGDPQYF,TGTGCCAGCAGCGTAGGTGGGGACCCGCAGTACTTC
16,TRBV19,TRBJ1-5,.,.,CASTRTRGNSNQPQHF,TGTGCCAGTACTAGAACGAGGGGAAATAGCAATCAGCCCCAGCATTTT
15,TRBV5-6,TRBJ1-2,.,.,CASSSPSGKGGGYTF,TGTGCCAGCAGCTCCCCCTCAGGGAAAGGAGGTGGCTACACCTTC
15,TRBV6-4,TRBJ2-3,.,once,CASSDGESSTDTQYF,TGTGCCAGCAGTGACGGGGAATCTAGCACAGATACGCAGTATTTT
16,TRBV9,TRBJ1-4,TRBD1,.,CASSGSGTGLDEKLFF,TGTGCCAGCAGCGGGTCAGGGACAGGGTTGGATGAAAAACTGTTTTTT
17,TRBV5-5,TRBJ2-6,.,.,CASSKTYSYSGANVLTF,TGTGCCAGCAGCAAGACATACTCCTACTCTGGGGCCAACGTCCTGACTTTC
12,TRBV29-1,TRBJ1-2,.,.,CSVAGANYGYTF,TGCAGCGTTGCCGGGGCGAACTATGGCTACACCTTC
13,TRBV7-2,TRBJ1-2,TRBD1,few,CASSPRQGLGYTF,TGTGCCAGCAGCCCACGACAGGGTTTAGGCTACACCTTC
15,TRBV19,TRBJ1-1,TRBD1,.,CASSIVGQGNTEAFF,TGTGCCAGTAGTATCGTTGGACAGGGGAACACTGAAGCTTTCTTT
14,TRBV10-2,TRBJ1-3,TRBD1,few,CASSQGEDGNTIYF,TGCGCCAGCAGTCAGGGGGAAGATGGAAACACCATATATTTT
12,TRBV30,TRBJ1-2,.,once,CAWMNANYGCTF,TGTGCCTGGATGAACGCCAACTATGGCTGCACCTTC
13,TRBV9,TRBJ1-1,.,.,CASTGSENTEAFF,TGTGCCAGCACCGGGTCCGAGAACACTGAAGCTTTCTTT
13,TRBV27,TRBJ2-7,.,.,CASSPNVAGEQYF,TGTGCCAGCAGCCCCAACGTTGCGGGCGAGCAGTACTTC
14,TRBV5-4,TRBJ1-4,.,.,CASSIFGGGEKLFF,TGTGCCAGCAGCATCTTCGGGGGGGGTGAAAAACTGTTTTTT